The rows below give T cell receptor beta chains drawn from one sample of a study of somatic mutations in cytotoxic T cells in rheumatoid arthritis. TCRdb's table, derived via immunoSEQ multiplex PCR, lists solely in-frame clones and lacks some. The top ten clones hold about 15% of a sample with under 20,000 clones, roughly nine tenths of them seen once. The material sequenced was CD8+ T cells sorted from blood. The receptor set was obtained from a man in his forties in good health. Both conserved end residues are trimmed from each CDR3. The D gene is left open where the match is weak.

CDR3aa	d_gene	j_gene	v_gene
ASSSRQGLTDTQY	-	TRBJ2-3	TRBV7-9
ASSLASGESETQY	-	TRBJ2-5	TRBV5-4
ASSPAGVSNEQF	TRBD2	TRBJ2-1	TRBV27
ASSFGESSYEQY	-	TRBJ2-7	TRBV27
ASSLDPVTSGASSYNEQF	TRBD2	TRBJ2-1	TRBV7-6
SVETLTSGRDNEQF	TRBD2	TRBJ2-1	TRBV29-1
AWSVSPNQPQH	-	TRBJ1-5	TRBV30
ASSPGTPNQPQH	-	TRBJ1-5	TRBV28
ASSPFRWAYNEQF	-	TRBJ2-1	TRBV6-7
SVEDFWSAYNEQF	-	TRBJ2-1	TRBV29-1
ASSENRGSGNTIY	TRBD1	TRBJ1-3	TRBV9
ASKGQGRTGELF	TRBD1	TRBJ2-2	TRBV2
ASSSRVYEQY	-	TRBJ2-7	TRBV28
ASRERVGASTDTQY	-	TRBJ2-3	TRBV28
ASSHMTSHEQY	-	TRBJ2-7	TRBV14
ATSPRDRDTDTQY	TRBD1	TRBJ2-3	TRBV15
ASTTQGGATEAF	TRBD1	TRBJ1-1	TRBV27
ASSPPLAYEQY	-	TRBJ2-7	TRBV28
ASSLKGAEQY	-	TRBJ2-7	TRBV27
ASSQDRGRGYGYT	-	TRBJ1-2	TRBV4-3
ASSTFGWGTGELF	-	TRBJ2-2	TRBV7-2
ASSLERRSAF	-	TRBJ1-1	TRBV7-7
ASSLGDRGRETQY	TRBD1	TRBJ2-5	TRBV5-1
ASSWGYTEAF	-	TRBJ1-1	TRBV5-1
ASSLGTVNTEAF	TRBD1	TRBJ1-1	TRBV6-5
ASSYRELGNTEAF	-	TRBJ1-1	TRBV6-5
ASSLTDTQY	-	TRBJ2-3	TRBV11-2
ASSLVSPSGPAFIIGQF	TRBD2	TRBJ2-1	TRBV27
ASSSGIGYYEQF	-	TRBJ2-1	TRBV5-4
AGYRDRDIISNQPQH	TRBD1	TRBJ1-5	TRBV11-3
ASRTSLTSGAYNEQF	TRBD2	TRBJ2-1	TRBV7-2
ATSGWVYNEQF	-	TRBJ2-1	TRBV6-1
ASSLGWTGELF	-	TRBJ2-2	TRBV7-6
ASSFLPPGAGNTEAF	-	TRBJ1-1	TRBV27
ASSQEGLGGRNSYNGQF	TRBD2	TRBJ2-1	TRBV4-2
ASSLFRGHNTEAF	-	TRBJ1-1	TRBV27
ASSEHSRTDEAF	-	TRBJ1-1	TRBV6-4
ASSTAPSQPQH	-	TRBJ1-5	TRBV28
SVPLRSAPNYGYT	-	TRBJ1-2	TRBV29-1
ASSVGSGSSYEQY	-	TRBJ2-7	TRBV9
ASSYTGTDTQY	-	TRBJ2-3	TRBV6-5
AISGSGNLYEQY	-	TRBJ2-7	TRBV10-3
ASSLQTGRYEQY	-	TRBJ2-7	TRBV28
ASSPGLAGYEQY	TRBD2	TRBJ2-7	TRBV5-6
ASNRTPYSNQPQH	-	TRBJ1-5	TRBV23-1
ASSPLQGFTDTQY	-	TRBJ2-3	TRBV2
ASSYRGLAGVGEQF	TRBD2	TRBJ2-1	TRBV27